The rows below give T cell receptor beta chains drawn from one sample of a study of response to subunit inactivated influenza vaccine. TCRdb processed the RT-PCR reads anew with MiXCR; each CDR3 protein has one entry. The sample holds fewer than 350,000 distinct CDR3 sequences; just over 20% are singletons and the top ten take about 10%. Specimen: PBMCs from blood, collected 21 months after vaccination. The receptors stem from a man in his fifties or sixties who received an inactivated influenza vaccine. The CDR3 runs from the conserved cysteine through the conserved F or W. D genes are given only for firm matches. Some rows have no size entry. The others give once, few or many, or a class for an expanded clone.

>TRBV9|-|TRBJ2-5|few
TGTGCCAGCAGCCCGGAGGGGGCCAGCCGGGAGACCCAGTACTTC
CASSPEGASRETQYF
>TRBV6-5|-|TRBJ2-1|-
TGTGCCAGCAGTTACTTACCGACGGGTTGGGAGCAGTTCTTC
CASSYLPTGWEQFF
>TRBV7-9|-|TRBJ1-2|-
TGTGCCAGCAGCTCGCCAGCCGGGGACGATGGCTACACCTTC
CASSSPAGDDGYTF
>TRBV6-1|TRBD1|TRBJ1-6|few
TGTGCCAGCAGCACAAATATGGGACAGGGTAATTCACCCCTCCACTTT
CASSTNMGQGNSPLHF
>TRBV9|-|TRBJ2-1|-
TGTGCCAGCAGCGCACCCGGAGGTTTCAGCTCCTACAATGAGCAGTTCTTC
CASSAPGGFSSYNEQFF
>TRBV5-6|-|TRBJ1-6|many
TGTGCCAGCAGCTTGGGTCCGGGCCACAAAAGCCCCCTCCACTTT
CASSLGPGHKSPLHF
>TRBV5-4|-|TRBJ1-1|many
TGTGCCAGCAGCTTGGAGGGAGGAACTGAAGCTTTCTTT
CASSLEGGTEAFF
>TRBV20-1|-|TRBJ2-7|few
TGCAGTGCTAGAGCAGGGGTTCTCGTGAGCGAGCAGTACTTC
CSARAGVLVSEQYF
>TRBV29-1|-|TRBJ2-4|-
TGCAGCGTTGAAGCCTCCTTCAAAAACATTCAGTACTTC
CSVEASFKNIQYF
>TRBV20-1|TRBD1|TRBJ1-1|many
TGCAGTGCTAGGGGACAGGGGTCGAACACTGAAGCTTTCTTT
CSARGQGSNTEAFF
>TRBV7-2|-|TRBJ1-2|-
TGTGCCAGCAGCTCCTTACGGACCCGTCGGAGGGCCTTC
CASSSLRTRRRAF
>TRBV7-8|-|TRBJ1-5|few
TGTGCCAGCAGCTTAGCGCGGGATCTCAATCAGCCCCAGCATTTT
CASSLARDLNQPQHF
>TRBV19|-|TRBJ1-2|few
TGTGCCAGTAGTAGCGAAACAGGGTCCGGCTACACCTTC
CASSSETGSGYTF
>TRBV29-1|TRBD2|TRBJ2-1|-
TGCAGCGGGGCTGGGGGGGACTACAATGAGCAGTTCTTC
CSGAGGDYNEQFF
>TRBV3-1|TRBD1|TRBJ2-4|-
TGTGCCAGCAGCCACGGACAGGGAGCCATTCAGTACTTC
CASSHGQGAIQYF